This TCR beta chain stems from a study of cytomegalovirus exposure and HLA in healthy donors. About this clone itself: No antigen is known for it.

Healthy bone marrow donors made up the donors. The study, taken as a whole, reports: Most CMV-associated TCR beta chains were later found to appear HLA-restricted. The study assumed roughly uniform donor sequencing depth for presence/absence analyses. Later examination showed HLA-associated TCR beta chains had greater clonal expansion than equally common others.

The PCR made use of 60 Vbeta and 13 Jbeta primers. Profiling relied on immunoSEQ multiplex PCR, and the TCRdb table lists in-frame clones only, not all of them. The sample gives 150,000 to 200,000 clones, about three quarters of which show up once; about 1.1% is in the top ten. The CDR3 covers 15 residues. Trimming removed 2 bases from V and 6 bases from J, with 13 bases in between. Germline V CDR1 and CDR2: SGHTA, FQGNSA. V gene TRBV7-2 combines with J gene TRBJ1-4; a possible D gene is TRBD1 (6 bases). The sequenced sample was PBMCs. This receptor was identified in a woman aged 40 to 49 in good health and CMV-seronegative. CDR3 nucleotide sequence: TGTGCCAGCAGCTTACTGACAGGCGAAGATGAAAAACTGTTTTTT. Encoded protein: CASSLLTGEDEKLFF.